This is a list of T cell receptor beta chains from one sample in a study of shared clonotypes between healthy human individuals. TCRdb's table, derived via immunoSEQ multiplex PCR, lists solely in-frame clones and lacks some. Here the sample spans 2 million to 2.5 million clones, roughly 90% being singletons. What was sequenced was naive CD4+ T cells from PBMCs. The receptor set was obtained from a man between 18 and 29 years old in good health. Some clones in this sample may be carry-over from other donors' samples. CDR3s include the opening cysteine and the closing phenylalanine or tryptophan. The order of the fields is D gene, clone size, J gene, V gene, CDR3 protein, CDR3 DNA. A D gene is named only where the DNA matches it firmly. Clone sizes are given selectively: once, few, many, or a class where the clone is expanded.

D: TRBD1; size: NA; J: TRBJ2-3; V: TRBV18; CDR3: CASSRTGVTDTQYF; DNA: TGTGCCAGCTCCCGGACAGGGGTCACAGATACGCAGTATTTT
D: NA; size: NA; J: TRBJ2-1; V: TRBV10-3; CDR3: CAISESSYNEQFF; DNA: TGTGCCATCAGTGAGTCGTCGTACAATGAGCAGTTCTTC
D: NA; size: NA; J: TRBJ2-2; V: TRBV6-1; CDR3: CASRGRANGIGELFF; DNA: TGTGCCAGCAGGGGACGGGCGAACGGGATCGGGGAGCTGTTTTTT
D: TRBD2; size: once; J: TRBJ2-1; V: TRBV28; CDR3: CASSSGGAGVLNEQFF; DNA: TGTGCCAGCAGTTCCGGGGGAGCGGGAGTATTAAATGAGCAGTTCTTC
D: NA; size: NA; J: TRBJ1-1; V: TRBV7-6; CDR3: CASSSSRAANTEAFF; DNA: TGTGCCAGCAGCTCAAGCAGGGCGGCGAACACTGAAGCTTTCTTT
D: NA; size: NA; J: TRBJ2-1; V: TRBV11-3; CDR3: CASSLDRDEQFF; DNA: TGTGCCAGCAGCTTAGATCGGGATGAGCAGTTCTTC
D: TRBD2; size: NA; J: TRBJ2-1; V: TRBV5-1; CDR3: CASSPFKAGDNEQFF; DNA: TGCGCCAGCAGTCCGTTTAAAGCGGGGGACAATGAGCAGTTCTTC
D: NA; size: NA; J: TRBJ1-4; V: TRBV5-1; CDR3: CASSTGRLGEKLFF; DNA: TGCGCCAGCAGCACAGGGCGGCTTGGAGAAAAACTGTTTTTT
D: TRBD1; size: NA; J: TRBJ2-5; V: TRBV6-4; CDR3: CASSRTYDRGHETQYF; DNA: TGTGCCAGCAGTCGGACTTACGACAGGGGGCACGAGACCCAGTACTTC
D: NA; size: few; J: TRBJ1-2; V: TRBV4-1; CDR3: CASSPKLGEVTRYTF; DNA: TGCGCCAGCAGCCCCAAGCTCGGTGAGGTTACACGCTACACCTTC
D: TRBD1; size: NA; J: TRBJ2-1; V: TRBV5-1; CDR3: CASSLVKPGQGNNEQFF; DNA: TGCGCCAGCAGCTTGGTAAAACCGGGACAGGGGAACAATGAGCAGTTCTTC
D: TRBD1; size: NA; J: TRBJ2-2; V: TRBV4-2; CDR3: CASSPGTGHGELFF; DNA: TGTGCCAGCAGCCCTGGGACAGGCCACGGGGAGCTGTTTTTT
D: NA; size: NA; J: TRBJ2-7; V: TRBV4-1; CDR3: CASSQGSGKSYEQYF; DNA: TGCGCCAGCAGCCAAGGATCCGGGAAGTCCTACGAGCAGTACTTC
D: TRBD1; size: NA; J: TRBJ2-7; V: TRBV6-5; CDR3: CASSYRDRGGYEQYF; DNA: TGTGCCAGCAGTTACCGGGACAGGGGGGGGTACGAGCAGTACTTC
D: NA; size: NA; J: TRBJ1-2; V: TRBV7-2; CDR3: CASSLGPVNYGYTF; DNA: TGTGCCAGCAGCTTAGGGCCGGTGAACTATGGCTACACCTTC
D: TRBD1; size: NA; J: TRBJ2-4; V: TRBV28; CDR3: CASSPGGQGENIQYF; DNA: TGTGCCAGCAGTCCCGGGGGACAGGGAGAAAACATTCAGTACTTC
D: TRBD2; size: once; J: TRBJ2-3; V: TRBV9; CDR3: CASSLEAGGVADTQYF; DNA: TGTGCCAGCAGCCTAGAGGCGGGAGGAGTCGCAGATACGCAGTATTTT
D: NA; size: NA; J: TRBJ2-7; V: TRBV7-9; CDR3: CASSKSRDTSYEQYF; DNA: TGTGCCAGCTCGAAGTCCCGGGACACCTCCTACGAGCAGTACTTC
D: TRBD1; size: NA; J: TRBJ2-5; V: TRBV9; CDR3: CASSAGPGGTQYF; DNA: TGTGCCAGCAGCGCCGGCCCAGGGGGGACCCAGTACTTC
D: TRBD1; size: NA; J: TRBJ2-1; V: TRBV4-1; CDR3: CASSRTGQINEQFF; DNA: TGCGCCAGCAGTCGGACGGGACAGATCAATGAGCAGTTCTTC
D: TRBD2; size: NA; J: TRBJ2-1; V: TRBV9; CDR3: CASNTGTNPYNEQFF; DNA: TGTGCCAGCAACACGGGGACTAACCCCTACAATGAGCAGTTCTTC
D: NA; size: NA; J: TRBJ2-3; V: TRBV6-1; CDR3: CASRRQPSWGDTQYF; DNA: TGTGCCAGCAGGAGACAACCCTCGTGGGGGGATACGCAGTATTTT
D: NA; size: NA; J: TRBJ2-7; V: TRBV5-4; CDR3: CASSLTARTPYEQYF; DNA: TGTGCCAGCAGCTTAACGGCACGGACCCCCTACGAGCAGTACTTC
D: NA; size: NA; J: TRBJ1-5; V: TRBV5-1; CDR3: CASSPFASDSNQPQHF; DNA: TGCGCCAGCAGCCCATTCGCCAGTGATAGCAATCAGCCCCAGCATTTT
D: NA; size: NA; J: TRBJ1-6; V: TRBV29-1; CDR3: CSVAAGPNSPLHF; DNA: TGCAGCGTTGCAGCAGGGCCGAATTCACCCCTCCACTTT
D: NA; size: NA; J: TRBJ2-2; V: TRBV7-3; CDR3: CASSQGTGELFF; DNA: TGTGCCAGCAGCCAAGGGACCGGGGAGCTGTTTTTT
D: TRBD1; size: NA; J: TRBJ1-1; V: TRBV19; CDR3: CASSFGTGGTEAFF; DNA: TGTGCCAGTAGTTTCGGGACAGGGGGGACTGAAGCTTTCTTT
D: TRBD2; size: NA; J: TRBJ2-1; V: TRBV5-4; CDR3: CASSSDSSGSSYNEQFF; DNA: TGTGCCAGCAGCTCCGACTCTAGCGGGAGTTCCTACAATGAGCAGTTCTTC
D: TRBD2; size: NA; J: TRBJ2-7; V: TRBV14; CDR3: CASKRTSGRESYEQYF; DNA: TGTGCCAGCAAGAGGACTAGCGGGAGGGAGTCCTACGAGCAGTACTTC
D: TRBD2; size: NA; J: TRBJ2-1; V: TRBV14; CDR3: CASSHRLAGAYYNEQFF; DNA: TGTGCCAGCAGCCACAGGCTAGCGGGAGCCTACTACAATGAGCAGTTCTTC
D: TRBD1; size: NA; J: TRBJ1-2; V: TRBV5-1; CDR3: CASSFLPIYRGDYGYTF; DNA: TGCGCCAGCAGCTTTCTTCCTATATACAGGGGGGACTATGGCTACACCTTC
D: NA; size: NA; J: TRBJ2-1; V: TRBV7-3; CDR3: CASSPFPSNEQFF; DNA: TGTGCCAGCAGCCCGTTTCCTTCCAATGAGCAGTTCTTC
D: TRBD2; size: once; J: TRBJ2-3; V: TRBV7-2; CDR3: CASSLTSGSSDTQYF; DNA: TGTGCCAGCAGCTTGACTAGCGGGAGTTCGGATACGCAGTATTTT
D: NA; size: NA; J: TRBJ2-7; V: TRBV28; CDR3: CASRLSGGLYEQYF; DNA: TGTGCCAGCAGACTCAGCGGCGGACTCTACGAGCAGTACTTC
D: NA; size: NA; J: TRBJ1-4; V: TRBV28; CDR3: CASSFVGAGDEKLFF; DNA: TGTGCCAGCAGTTTCGTCGGCGCGGGGGATGAAAAACTGTTTTTT
D: NA; size: once; J: TRBJ2-3; V: TRBV7-8; CDR3: CASSLYQSSTDTQYF; DNA: TGTGCCAGCAGCTTATATCAGAGCAGCACAGATACGCAGTATTTT
D: NA; size: once; J: TRBJ2-5; V: TRBV9; CDR3: CASSVTGTEETQYF; DNA: TGTGCCAGCAGCGTCACCGGGACGGAAGAGACCCAGTACTTC
D: TRBD2; size: NA; J: TRBJ2-1; V: TRBV27; CDR3: CASSPTPGLAGRNEQFF; DNA: TGTGCCAGCAGTCCAACCCCGGGACTAGCGGGACGGAATGAGCAGTTCTTC
D: NA; size: NA; J: TRBJ2-4; V: TRBV7-2; CDR3: CASSLTGGRRNIQYF; DNA: TGTGCCAGCAGCTTAACCGGCGGTCGAAGGAACATTCAGTACTTC
D: NA; size: NA; J: TRBJ2-5; V: TRBV19; CDR3: CASSLREETQYF; DNA: TGTGCCAGTAGTCTTAGGGAAGAGACCCAGTACTTC